This T cell receptor beta chain is from a study of regulatory T cells in long-lasting Graves disease. The CDR3 sequence is 15 residues long. The junction had 4 bases not matched to a gene; V was cut back by 6 bases and J by 4 bases. Germline loops: CDR1 SNHLY, CDR2 FYNNEI. Time point in this sample: persistent/refractory GD, antithyroid drugs over 5 years with positive TRAb. PBMCs were the source of the RNA used for TCR sequencing. CDR3-region Arm-PCR and iRepertoire HTBI primers produced the TCR beta libraries. TCRdb ran MiXCR on the multiplex PCR reads and lists one entry per CDR3 protein. The sample lists about 470,000 distinct CDR3 sequences, 20% to 25% occurring once. This clonotype has only a few counts.

This clonotype was obtained from a female donor with Graves disease. This chain connects TRBV2 to TRBJ2-6, with 9 bases fitting TRBD2. Sequencing was performed on peripheral blood mononuclear cells (PBMCs), taken when the disease was refractory, from a patient treated with antithyroid drugs. CDR3 in amino acids: CASRATSGGANVLTF. CDR3 nucleotides: TGTGCCAGCAGGGCCACTAGCGGGGGGGCCAACGTCCTGACTTTC.